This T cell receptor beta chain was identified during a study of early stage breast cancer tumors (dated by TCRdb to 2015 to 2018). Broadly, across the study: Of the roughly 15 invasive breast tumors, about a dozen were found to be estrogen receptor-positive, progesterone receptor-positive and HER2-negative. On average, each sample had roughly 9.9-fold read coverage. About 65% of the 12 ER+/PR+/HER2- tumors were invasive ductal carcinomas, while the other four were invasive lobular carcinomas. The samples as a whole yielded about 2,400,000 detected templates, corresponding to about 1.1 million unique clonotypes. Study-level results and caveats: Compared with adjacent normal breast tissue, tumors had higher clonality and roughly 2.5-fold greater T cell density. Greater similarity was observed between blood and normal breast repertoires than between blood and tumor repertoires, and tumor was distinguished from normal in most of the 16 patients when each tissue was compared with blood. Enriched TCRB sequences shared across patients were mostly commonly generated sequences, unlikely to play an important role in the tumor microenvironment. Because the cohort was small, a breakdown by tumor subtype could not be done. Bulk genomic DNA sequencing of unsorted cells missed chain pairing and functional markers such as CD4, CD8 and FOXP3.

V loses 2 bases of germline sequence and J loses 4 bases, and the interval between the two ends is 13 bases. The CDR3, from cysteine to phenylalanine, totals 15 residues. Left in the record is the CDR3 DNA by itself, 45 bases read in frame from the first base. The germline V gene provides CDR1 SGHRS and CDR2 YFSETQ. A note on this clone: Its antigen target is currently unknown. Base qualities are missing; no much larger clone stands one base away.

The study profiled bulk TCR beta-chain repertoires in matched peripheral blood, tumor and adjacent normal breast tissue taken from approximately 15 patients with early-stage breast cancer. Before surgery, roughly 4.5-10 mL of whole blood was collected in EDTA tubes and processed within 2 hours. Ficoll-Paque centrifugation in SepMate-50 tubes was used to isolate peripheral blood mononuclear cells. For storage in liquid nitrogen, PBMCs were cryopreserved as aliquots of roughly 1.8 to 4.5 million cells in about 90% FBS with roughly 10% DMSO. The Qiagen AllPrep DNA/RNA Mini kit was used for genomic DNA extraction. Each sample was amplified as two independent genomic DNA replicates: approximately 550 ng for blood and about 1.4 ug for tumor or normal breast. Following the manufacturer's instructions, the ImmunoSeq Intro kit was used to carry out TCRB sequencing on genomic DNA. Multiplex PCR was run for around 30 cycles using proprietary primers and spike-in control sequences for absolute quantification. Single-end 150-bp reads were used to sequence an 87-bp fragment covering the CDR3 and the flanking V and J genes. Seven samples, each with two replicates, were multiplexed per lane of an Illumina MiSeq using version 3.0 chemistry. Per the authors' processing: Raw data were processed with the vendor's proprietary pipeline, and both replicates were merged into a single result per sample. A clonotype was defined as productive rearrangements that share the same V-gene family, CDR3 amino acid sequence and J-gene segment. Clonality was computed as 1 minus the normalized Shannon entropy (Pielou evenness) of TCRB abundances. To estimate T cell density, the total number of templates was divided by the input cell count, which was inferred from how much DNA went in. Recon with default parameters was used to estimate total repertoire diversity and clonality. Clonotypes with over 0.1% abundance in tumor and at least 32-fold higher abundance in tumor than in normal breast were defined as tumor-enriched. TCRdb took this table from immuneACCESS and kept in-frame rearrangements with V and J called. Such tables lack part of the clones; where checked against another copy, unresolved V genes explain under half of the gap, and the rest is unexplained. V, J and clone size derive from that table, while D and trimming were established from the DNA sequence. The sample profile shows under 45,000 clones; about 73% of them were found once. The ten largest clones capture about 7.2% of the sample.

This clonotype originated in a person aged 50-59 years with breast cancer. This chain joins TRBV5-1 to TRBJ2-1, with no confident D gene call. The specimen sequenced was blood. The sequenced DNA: TGCGCCAGCAGCTTAGAAGCGTTGCGGTACAATGAGCAGTTCTTC. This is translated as CASSLEALRYNEQFF.